This TCR beta chain was recorded in a study of PD-L1 blockade in urothelial cancer (dated by TCRdb to about 2017). In terms of the full investigation: Therapy was started in the mid-2010s for all patients, and atezolizumab 1,200 mg was administered intravenously every 3 weeks. About nine tenths of the roughly 29 patients were identified as males with urothelial cancer of bladder origin, and a prior smoking history was reported by 18 of 29 patients. Patients had an ECOG performance status of 0 or 1 and had received between 0 and 3 prior chemotherapy regimens. Blood samples were analyzed at 3 weeks after treatment start (second dose) and at 6 weeks after treatment start. Blood samples gave median yields of roughly 150,000 T cells and tens of thousands of unique TCRs, along with a median clonality of approximately 0.08. The study, an exploratory multi-omic analysis, examined somatic, immune and clinical correlates of response to PD-L1 blockade with atezolizumab in urothelial cancer. Pretreatment tumor samples, along with matched peripheral blood collected serially before and after atezolizumab treatment, underwent TCR sequencing. Durable clinical benefit was defined as progression-free survival longer than 6 months, and TCR features were also tested against progression-free and overall survival. In the same patients who had TCR sequencing, pretreatment tumors also underwent whole exome sequencing and RNA sequencing. Durable clinical benefit was achieved by nine patients but not by the remaining 20. Some 30 patients had pretreatment blood TCR-seq, approximately 24 had at least one posttreatment blood collection, and approximately 24 had tumor TCR-seq. What the authors observed across the whole study: Improved progression-free and overall survival was associated with having pretreatment peripheral blood TCR clonality below the median. Patients with durable benefit showed greater expansion of tumor-associated TCR clones in peripheral blood 3 weeks after starting treatment (n ≈ 20, p = 0.022). Small sample size (n ≈ 30) and many exploratory analyses mean the results are intended to be hypothesis-generating.

This clone was seen only once. Its target antigen remains unknown. Base qualities are not provided; no much larger clone lies one nucleotide away. The germline ends are 21 bases apart after V is trimmed by 2 bases and J by 0 bases. Measured from the cysteine to the phenylalanine, the CDR3 is 19 residues long. Left in the record is the CDR3 DNA by itself, 57 bases read in frame from the first base. The germline V gene yields SGHRS for CDR1 and YFSETQ for CDR2. Taken with the paper, the label for time point translates to: pretreatment peripheral blood. A cohort of 25 to 30 patients with locally advanced or metastatic urothelial carcinoma, treated at Memorial Sloan Kettering on a trial protocol, was included. Peripheral blood mononuclear cells were collected pretreatment and during treatment, with between 1 and 8 total time points obtained per patient. The Qiagen DNeasy Blood extraction kit was used to purify genomic DNA from total PBMCs and tumor samples. PBMCs were collected pretreatment and during treatment and were isolated and stored as previously described.

Synthetic TCR analog templates were spiked into each PCR so that absolute template abundance could be estimated from read counts. TCRbeta CDR3 regions were amplified from genomic DNA with bias-controlled V and J gene primers using the immunoSEQ assay. Sequencing of rearranged TCRbeta segments was performed at approximately 20X coverage. The study's processing was this. Clustering was used to correct sequencing errors, and CDR3s were annotated against IMGT to assign V, D and J genes. Only productive TCRbeta rearrangements were used in downstream analyses, excluding out-of-frame or stop-codon sequences. Clonality was computed as one minus Shannon entropy normalized by the log of the number of unique productive sequences. Clones differing between time points or between blood and tumor were identified by Fisher's exact test with Benjamini-Hochberg correction at adjusted p below 0.01. Imported from immuneACCESS, the table was reduced by TCRdb to in-frame sequences with V and J called. These copies leave out some clones; in studies compared against another copy, an unresolved V gene accounts for under half, and the cause of the remainder is not known. V, J and clone size reflect that table, while D and trimming were determined from the DNA. For this sample there are about 95,000 clones; 87% appear just once. 2% to 2.5% of the sample is taken by the ten largest.

This specimen consisted of PBMCs, obtained around atezolizumab (anti-PD-L1) treatment. This clonotype originated in a man aged 60 to 75 with urothelial cancer. Here the chain combines TRBV5-1 and TRBJ2-1; TRBD2 is a weak D gene call, 6 bases matching. The encoded CDR3 is CASSLRVAATIGSYNEQFF. The sequence in DNA is TGCGCCAGCAGCTTAAGGGTAGCGGCTACTATCGGCTCCTACAATGAGCAGTTCTTC.